The 28 T cell receptor beta chains presented below share a single source sample, sequenced in a study of Ad26.COV2.S vaccination and SARS-CoV-2 variants. Stated treatment: around 19 received Ad26.COV2.S at low or high dose, single or two shots; 5 received placebo; per-sample allocation not given. All samples were drawn on day 63, counting from the first vaccine or placebo injection. The repertoire was sequenced with immunoSEQ multiplex PCR; TCRdb's copy has only in-frame clones and lacks some. The table has almost 400,000 clones, 89% seen once. Sequenced material: peripheral blood, taken in a trial of Ad26.COV2.S vaccine versus placebo. Source of these receptors: a person between 18 and 65 years old who received the Ad26.COV2.S COVID-19 vaccine or a placebo.

The V and J genes are TRBV2 and TRBJ2-1, with D unclear. The CDR3 totals 11 residues. Between the trimmed V and J ends, which lost 6 bases and 3 bases, there was a span of 3 bases. Germline V gives CDR1 SNHLY, CDR2 FYNNEI. The CDR3 DNA follows: TGTGCCAGCAGACTCTACAATGAGCAGTTCTTC. Encoded protein: CASRLYNEQFF.

V is TRBV28 and J is TRBJ2-7, with D perhaps matching TRBD1 (5 bases). Trimming took off 3 bases at V and 6 bases at J, with 9 bases between the two ends. The germline V gene has CDR1 MDHEN and CDR2 SYDVKM. The CDR3 extends over 12 amino acids. CDR3 nucleotide sequence: TGTGCCAGCAGTTTCTCAGGGCTCGAGCAGTACTTC. Its protein product is CASSFSGLEQYF.

The chain links TRBV18 to TRBJ1-2; TRBD1 is a possible D gene (6 bases). V gave up 6 bases and J gave up 0 bases, with 11 bases separating them. CDR1 KGHSH and CDR2 LQKENI come from the germline V gene. The CDR3 spans 14 residues. The CDR3 DNA is TGTGCCAGCTCGTCGGGGGCCACTAACTATGGCTACACCTTC. It yields the protein CASSSGATNYGYTF.

The J gene is TRBJ2-1, the V gene TRBV7-6, with D possibly matching TRBD2 (6 bases). CDR3 length equals 17 residues. CDR1 is SGHVS and CDR2 is FNYEAQ in the germline V gene. Trimming took 2 bases from V and 0 from J, leaving 14 bases between them. CDR3 amino acids: CASSLYVAGSSYNEQFF. DNA for the CDR3: TGTGCCAGCAGCTTATACGTAGCCGGGAGCTCCTACAATGAGCAGTTCTTC.

The gene calls are TRBV12-3 or TRBV12-4 and TRBJ2-1, with D hard to call. V was shortened by 4 bases and J by 6 bases, with 10 bases between the two germline ends. The CDR3 is made up of 13 amino acids. As DNA, the CDR3 is TGTGCCAGCAGTTACGAGGAGCTCAATGAGCAGTTCTTC. Translating it yields CASSYEELNEQFF.

This clone was observed once. The rearrangement joins TRBV21-1 to TRBJ2-3; TRBD2 was called by the table and not checked on the DNA. TRBV21-1 is tagged as a pseudogene. The CDR3 runs 16 residues. For the CDR3, the DNA is TGTGCCAGCAGCAAAGATCAAGCGGGAGACACAGATACGCAGTATTTT. Translation: CASSKDQAGDTDTQYF.

The chain links TRBV5-8 to TRBJ1-5, with D tentatively TRBD1 (5 bases). Trimming removed 3 bases from V and 3 bases from J, with 19 bases in between. The CDR3 consists of 17 residues. Germline lookup yields CDR1 SGHTS and CDR2 YDEGEE. The CDR3 protein is CASSSYRSGTDNQPQHF. For the CDR3, the DNA is TGTGCCAGCAGCTCCTATAGATCCGGGACCGACAATCAGCCCCAGCATTTT.

This chain connects TRBV5-4 to TRBJ2-3; 7 bases fit TRBD2. The CDR3 is 15 residues long. The germline V gene encodes CDR1 SGHNT and CDR2 YYREEE (reference sequence). V was pared by 4 bases and J by 6 bases, with 11 bases of the junction left unmatched. CDR3 sequence: CASSRRIAGQDTQYF. The CDR3 DNA is TGTGCCAGCAGCCGACGGATAGCGGGTCAGGATACGCAGTATTTT.

The chain couples TRBV20-1 to TRBJ2-7, with D uncertain. CDR3 length equals 11 residues. Germline assignment: CDR1 DFQATT and CDR2 SNEGSKA (reference sequence). Between the trimmed V and J ends, which lost 5 bases and 10 bases, there was a span of 15 bases. CDR3 in DNA: TGCAGTGCTGTCCGGGCGCGCGAACAGTACTTC. Protein product: CSAVRAREQYF.

V and J are TRBV18 and TRBJ2-2; D remains unclear. This CDR3 has 15 residues. The V end was cut by 1 base, the J end by 1 base, with 7 bases between. Germline CDR1 and CDR2: KGHSH and LQKENI. The CDR3 here is CASSPRSGNTGELFF. The DNA for the CDR3 is TGTGCCAGCTCACCACGTTCAGGGAACACCGGGGAGCTGTTTTTT.

This clone is a singleton in its sample. The chain links TRBV4-2 to TRBJ1-5; the D gene is possibly TRBD1 (6 bases). CDR1 is LGHNA and CDR2 is YNFKEQ in the germline V gene. CDR3 length equals 16 residues. V dropped 1 base and J dropped 2 bases, with 12 bases sitting between them. The DNA for the CDR3 is TGTGCCAGCAGCCAAGCTACAGGGACGGGCAATCAGCCCCAGCATTTT. Its translation: CASSQATGTGNQPQHF.

The CDR3 bases are TGTGCCAGCAGTTTATATGGTGGAGCCTCCTACGAGCAGTACTTC. As protein: CASSLYGGASYEQYF. The chain is built from TRBV27 and TRBJ2-7; D unresolved. This CDR3 contains 15 residues. Germline values: CDR1 MNHEY, CDR2 SMNVEV (reference sequence). Deletions cut 1 base from V and 0 bases from J, with 10 bases between.

The chain is built from TRBV30 and TRBJ1-4; D remains unclear. There are 14 residues in the CDR3. Germline CDR1 GTSNPN, CDR2 SVGIG (reference sequence). V was pared by 1 base and J by 6 bases, with 12 bases between. CDR3 loop: CAWSGRLRDEKLFF. In DNA form, the CDR3 reads TGTGCCTGGAGTGGTCGATTGAGGGATGAAAAACTGTTTTTT.

V gene TRBV7-2 combines with J gene TRBJ1-2; possible D gene TRBD1, 5 bases. The V end lost 5 bases, the J end lost 4 bases, and 11 bases lay between the germline ends. The CDR3 length is 13 residues. The V gene's germline CDR1 is SGHTA and CDR2 FQGNSA. The CDR3 loop is CASSLTESYGYTF. The CDR3 coding sequence is TGTGCCAGCAGCCTGACAGAGAGCTATGGCTACACCTTC.

This clone was seen more than once but under ten times. The chain couples TRBV5-8 to TRBJ1-5, with a possible D match to TRBD1 (6 bases). Germline V gene lookup returns CDR1 SGHTS and CDR2 YDEGEE. This CDR3 is built from 14 residues. The germline V and J ends were trimmed by 4 bases and 4 bases, with 12 bases remaining between them. CDR3 nucleotides: TGTGCCAGCAGCCCGAGGGGGAGGAATCAGCCCCAGCATTTT. Its protein is CASSPRGRNQPQHF.

This clone was observed once. The junction departs from germline at one end; a sequencing error may be responsible. The CDR3 is CASSSVGKVAF. The DNA for the CDR3 is TGTGCCAGTAGTTCGGTAGGAAAGGTAGCCTTT. The rearrangement uses TRBV19 and TRBJ1-5, with unresolved D. Germline CDR1 is LNHDA and CDR2 is SQIVND (reference sequence). The CDR3 is made up of 11 amino acids.

The CDR3 is CASSLAGQQTGELFF. Written as DNA, the CDR3 is TGCGCCAGCAGCTTGGCGGGGCAACAAACCGGGGAGCTGTTTTTT. This chain connects TRBV5-1 to TRBJ2-2, with D perhaps being TRBD1 or TRBD2 (5 bases each). The CDR3 extends over 15 amino acids. CDR1 and CDR2 from the germline V gene are SGHRS and YFSETQ. Trimming removed 0 bases from V and 5 bases from J, with 11 bases in between.

This chain links TRBV4-2 with TRBJ2-1; 12 nucleotides line up with TRBD2. Unmatched junction bases numbered 0, after V lost 6 bases and J lost 3 bases. CDR3 size: 14 residues. The germline CDR1 and CDR2 sequences are LGHNA and YNFKEQ. The CDR3 coding sequence is TGTGCCAGCAGGACTAGCGGGAGCTACAATGAGCAGTTCTTC. Residues: CASRTSGSYNEQFF.

The rearrangement links TRBV29-1 to TRBJ2-7, with 7 bases that match TRBD1. V shed 1 base and J 5 bases; nucleotides not matched to a gene: 11. The CDR3 sequence is 15 residues long. Germline CDR1 is SQVTM and CDR2 is ANQGSEA. DNA of the CDR3: TGCAGCGTTGAAGGAGGGGGCGGAGTGAGGCACGAGCAGTACTTC. Amino acids: CSVEGGGGVRHEQYF.

The chain carries TRBV19 and TRBJ1-4; D is perhaps TRBD1 (6 bases). The V end was cut by 9 bases, the J end by 2 bases, with 10 bases between. Germline V gene lookup returns CDR1 LNHDA and CDR2 SQIVND (reference sequence). This CDR3 spans 13 amino acids. CDR3 coding DNA: TGTGCCAGCAGCGACAGGACTAATGAAAAACTGTTTTTT. This translates into CASSDRTNEKLFF.

This sequence joins TRBV6-1 and TRBJ1-4; maybe TRBD1 (5 bases). Germline CDR1 is MNHNS and CDR2 is SASEGT. The CDR3 spans 15 residues. The germline V and J ends were trimmed by 3 bases and 4 bases, with 12 bases remaining between them. CDR3 protein: CASSDRGLSNEKLFF. The CDR3 DNA is TGTGCCAGCAGTGATAGGGGACTCAGTAATGAAAAACTGTTTTTT.

The genes are TRBV7-6 and TRBJ2-2; TRBD2 aligns across 8 bases. CDR1 SGHVS and CDR2 FNYEAQ come from the germline V gene. The CDR3 loop spans 17 amino acids. With 3 bases clipped from V and 6 bases from J, the junction kept 12 bases outside the gene matches. CDR3 amino acids: CASSLATAGVFAGELFF. The CDR3 DNA follows: TGTGCCAGCAGCTTGGCCACAGCGGGAGTGTTCGCCGGGGAGCTGTTTTTT.

This clone was picked up a small number of times. This chain connects TRBV4-1 to TRBJ2-1; D possibly corresponds to TRBD1 (8 bases). The CDR3 has 15 residues. With 2 bases removed from V and 6 bases from J, the gap between germline ends came to 14 bases. The germline V gene has CDR1 MGHRA and CDR2 YSYEKL. CDR3 in DNA: TGCGCCAGCAGCCAAACAGGGGGGGTGAGCAATGAGCAGTTCTTC. This sequence encodes CASSQTGGVSNEQFF.

This clone was observed a few times. The rearrangement joins TRBV30 to TRBJ2-7, with no clear D. This CDR3 has 13 amino acids. CDR1 GTSNPN and CDR2 SVGIG come from the germline V gene (reference sequence). V lost 0 bases to trimming and J lost 7 bases, with 13 bases between them. In nucleotides, the CDR3 is TGTGCCTGGAGTGTACGCAGGTTGGTGGAGCAGTACTTC. This gives the protein CAWSVRRLVEQYF.

V and J are TRBV28 and TRBJ2-2; 9 positions match TRBD1. Trimming at V came to 6 bases and at J to 5 bases, leaving 4 bases not matched to a gene. Looked up from germline, CDR1 is MDHEN and CDR2 is SYDVKM. CDR3 size: 14 residues. CDR3 sequence: CASRDRGGTGELFF. The CDR3 DNA reads as TGTGCCAGCAGGGACAGGGGAGGGACCGGGGAGCTGTTTTTT. Full variable domain (missing parts from reference TRBV28 and TRBJ2-2): DVKVTQSSRYLVKRTGEKVFLECVQDMDHENMFWYRQDPGLGLRLIYFSYDVKMKEKGDIPEGYSVSREKKERFSLILESASTNQTSMYLCASRDRGGTGELFFGEGSRLTVL.

J is TRBJ1-2 and V is TRBV7-8, with 11 positions matching TRBD1. The germline V gene encodes CDR1 SGHVS and CDR2 FQNEAQ. The CDR3 spans 15 residues. The ends lost 5 bases at V and 4 bases at J; junction bases unmatched: 6. The CDR3 here is CASSPRGTGGYGYTF. In nucleotides, the CDR3 is TGTGCCAGCAGCCCACGGGGGACAGGGGGCTATGGCTACACCTTC.

The J gene is TRBJ2-1, the V gene TRBV7-9; 8 bases fit TRBD2. From germline, CDR1 is SEHNR and CDR2 FQNEAQ (reference sequence). This CDR3 has 19 residues. The V segment lost 3 bases and the J segment 0 bases; nucleotides outside the gene matches: 13. The chain's CDR3 is CASSLMRLALLGSYNEQFF. CDR3 DNA: TGTGCCAGCAGCTTGATGCGACTAGCGCTTTTGGGCTCCTACAATGAGCAGTTCTTC.

The V call is TRBV2, the J call TRBJ2-1, with TRBD2 identical over 8 bases. The CDR3 loop spans 15 amino acids. V shed 6 bases, J shed 7 bases, and the junction held 11 bases outside the gene matches. Germline CDR1 is SNHLY and CDR2 is FYNNEI. This CDR3 is CASRPNTSGRNEQFF. CDR3 coding DNA: TGTGCCAGCAGACCAAATACTAGCGGTCGTAATGAGCAGTTCTTC.